Detailed here is one TCR beta chain. What this receptor recognizes is not known. Within one base of it there is no much larger clone, and no base qualities were kept. The CDR3 regions of human TCRbeta chains were subjected to immunosequencing. In the source study's methods: Repertoire TCRs were checked for matches against a reference library of SARS-CoV-2-specific TCRs that had been generated using the MIRA antigen-specificity platform. Breadth meant the fraction of unique TCRs that were SARS-CoV-2-associated, whereas depth meant the fraction of total T cells that were SARS-CoV-2-associated. Using the MIRA data, each spike-specific TCR was mapped to the spike region that the TCR reacts to and placed in a CD4 or CD8 class. Log10-transformed breadth and depth values were compared by one-way ANOVA with Sidak's multiple comparisons tests. What TCRdb holds here is the immuneACCESS table cut down to in-frame rearrangements. Part of the clones is not present; checked against another copy, under half of the missing clones reflect an unresolved V gene, and the others are unexplained. V and J calls and clone size follow that table, whereas D and trimming were derived from the DNA. This sample comprises around 100,000 clones, 70% to 90% of them detected only once. The top ten clonotypes cover about 19% of the sample.

These data come from a study of T cell responses to AZD1222 COVID-19 vaccine (dated by TCRdb to the early 2020s). For context, the study as a whole: AZD1222 recipients with second doses at about 4 weeks or about 12 weeks were pooled, because spike-specific TCR depth and breadth did not differ between schedules. TCR sequencing was performed for 230 to 250 trial participants, of whom about 200 were given two doses of AZD1222 and some 26 were given two doses of MenACWY control vaccine. Trial participants were enrolled by age into 18-55, 56-69 and 70-plus year subgroups, with about 150, 28 and 57 TCR-sequenced participants respectively. The investigation overall reported the following: Conclusions about previously exposed vaccinees are limited, since just 5 or 6 AZD1222 recipients were seropositive for SARS-CoV-2 at baseline. Reportedly, almost half of the unique spike-specific TCRs recognized epitopes lying outside the regions that are mutated in the B.1.351 and B.1.1.7 variants. The 56-69-year group was small, and its depth increase did not reach significance, likely because of low power. Participants were mostly white British, with more females than males. The authors suggested clonal diversity may have been underestimated. After two AZD1222 doses, both the breadth and the depth of spike-specific TCRs were significantly higher than at day 0 and than in MenACWY recipients. Because no day 14 peak-response samples were available, the repertoires could be characterized only after the peak T cell response. The whole spike protein was spanned by vaccine-associated CD4 TCRs, and dominant responses were seen in regions 160-218 and 743-854.

The junction carries 5 bases between V and J, which are trimmed by 0 bases and 4 bases respectively. In the germline V gene, CDR1 corresponds to LGHNA and CDR2 to YSLEER. The CDR3 runs 13 amino acids, cysteine and phenylalanine included. The read is trimmed to its CDR3 DNA, 39 bases read in frame from base 1. This specimen's time point label, per the study, means: baseline before first vaccination. The vaccinee samples were drawn from two UK trials, COV001 and COV002, one of which was a single-blind randomized controlled phase 2/3 trial testing AZD1222 (ChAdOx1 nCoV-19) in healthy adults. For TCRbeta chain sequencing, PBMC samples were collected from trial participants at day 0 and at day 28 after the second dose.

This sample comprised peripheral blood, obtained on day 0 of AZD1222 vaccination. This receptor was obtained from an adult in good health. The sequence is built from TRBV4-3 and TRBJ2-3, with the D segment identity uncertain. CDR3 reads: CASSQETPDTQYF. At the DNA level, the sequence is TGCGCCAGCAGCCAAGAAACCCCAGATACGCAGTATTTT.